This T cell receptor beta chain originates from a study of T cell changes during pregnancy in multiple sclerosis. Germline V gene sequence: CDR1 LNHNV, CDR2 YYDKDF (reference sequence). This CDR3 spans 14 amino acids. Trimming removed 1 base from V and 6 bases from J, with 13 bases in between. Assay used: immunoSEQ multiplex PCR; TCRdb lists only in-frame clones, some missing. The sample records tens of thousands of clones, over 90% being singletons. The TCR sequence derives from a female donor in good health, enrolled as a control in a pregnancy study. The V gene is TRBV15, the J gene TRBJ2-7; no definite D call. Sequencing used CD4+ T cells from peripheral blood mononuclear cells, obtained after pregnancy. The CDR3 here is CATSRGITLSEQYF. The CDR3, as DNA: TGTGCCACCAGCAGAGGTATCACCTTGAGCGAGCAGTACTTC.